This T cell receptor beta chain emerged from a study of blood T cell repertoires in COVID-19. Authors' methods: Amplified reference gene primers provided the basis for estimating nucleated cell counts. Clones were sequenced by immunoSEQ multiplex PCR, and TCRdb holds only the in-frame ones, with some missing. Clone size and the V and J calls come from that table; the DNA yielded D and trimming. The table lists fewer than 500,000 clones, roughly 87% of them singletons. This study enrolled people aged roughly 18 to 89 from approximately 25 US geographic areas. Which cohort a participant joined came from the clinical history participants gave. The germline CDR1 and CDR2 sequences are ENHRY and SYGVKD. The CDR3 has 13 residues. V shed 6 bases and J shed 0 bases, with 8 bases lying between them.

The sequence was obtained from a woman younger than 35 who had recovered from COVID-19. The rearrangement uses TRBV10-3 and TRBJ1-1, with D possibly matching TRBD1 (5 bases). Source material: PBMCs or T cells enriched from blood (not recorded which). The CDR3 region has the DNA TGTGCCATCAGGAGACAGATGAACACTGAAGCTTTCTTT. It translates to CAIRRQMNTEAFF.